This T cell receptor beta chain emerged from a study of blood T cells in healthy people across ages. For this clonotype: One junction end does not reproduce the germline sequence, and a read error may be involved.

CDR1 is SEHNR, CDR2 FQNEAQ, per germline (reference sequence). This CDR3 comprises 15 residues. With a J-beta primer mix and a sample-barcoded 5' primer, a second PCR ran about 6 to 11 cycles. The template-switch adaptor was a 5' adaptor with 12 random nucleotides. It tagged each cDNA molecule. A minimum of 3 million CDR3-containing paired-end reads was obtained for each sample. MiXCR, run by TCRdb on the 5' RACE reads, gives a single entry per CDR3 protein. The data show around 1,000,000 distinct CDR3 sequences, more than 30% seen once. Input material: blood. The receptor was derived from a man aged 18-30 years in good health. V gene TRBV7-9 combines with J gene TRBJ1-4; 7 bases are a match to TRBD1. The CDR3 protein is CAGSPQGGTNEKLFF. For the CDR3, the DNA is TGTGCCGGCAGCCCCCAGGGGGGGACTAATGAAAAACTGTTTTTT.